Presented here are 9 T cell receptor beta chains from one specimen sequenced in a study of control samples from healthy donors and cancer patients. Assay used: immunoSEQ multiplex PCR; TCRdb lists only in-frame clones, some missing. Here the sample spans some 80,000 clones, under 90% being singletons. Sequencing input: blood. These receptors came from a man aged 45-60 years in good health.

The V gene is TRBV6-6, the J gene TRBJ1-6; tentatively, D is TRBD1 (6 bases). V lost 8 bases and J lost 2, with 16 bases in between. CDR3 size: 16 residues. The V gene's germline CDR1 is MNHNY and CDR2 SVGAGI (reference sequence). The CDR3 bases are TGTGCCAGCCTCGGCAGGGGAGGCACCTATAATTCACCCCTCCACTTT. Translation: CASLGRGGTYNSPLHF.

This clone came up once. The rearrangement uses TRBV18 and TRBJ2-7; 8 bases fit TRBD2. Germline trimming cut 3 bases from V and 5 bases from J; bases unmatched to any gene: 0. The CDR3 runs 12 residues. CDR1 is KGHSH, CDR2 LQKENI, per germline. The DNA of the CDR3 is TGTGCCAGCTCACCCGGGAGGGACGAGCAGTACTTC. This encodes CASSPGRDEQYF.

This clone was picked up one time. The chain uses TRBV14 and TRBJ1-2; a weak D match, TRBD1 (5 bases). The CDR3 covers 16 residues. Germline V lookup: CDR1 SGHDN, CDR2 FVKESK. Trimming left V 1 base short and J 0 bases short, with 12 bases between. In nucleotides, the CDR3 is TGTGCCAGCAGCCAAGTAAGAAGGGACCCTAACTATGGCTACACCTTC. Translating it yields CASSQVRRDPNYGYTF.

The genes are TRBV19 and TRBJ2-3; possibly TRBD2 for D (6 bases). V was trimmed by 7 bases and J by 0 bases, leaving 11 bases between them. The germline V gene encodes CDR1 LNHDA and CDR2 SQIVND (reference sequence). CDR3 length: 14 residues. The CDR3: CASKGLSSTDTQYF. The CDR3 nucleotides read TGTGCCAGTAAGGGACTTTCTAGCACAGATACGCAGTATTTT. The whole variable domain, remainder taken from reference TRBV19 and TRBJ2-3, is DGGITQSPKYLFRKEGQNVTLSCEQNLNHDAMYWYRQDPGQGLRLIYYSQIVNDFQKGDIAEGYSVSREKKESFPLTVTSAQKNPTAFYLCASKGLSSTDTQYFGPGTRLTVL.

The chain joins TRBV2 to TRBJ1-1; 10 positions match TRBD1. V shed 8 bases and J 8 bases; nucleotides not matched to a gene: 17. The germline CDR1 and CDR2 sequences are SNHLY and FYNNEI. The CDR3 is 16 residues long. The DNA of the CDR3 is TGTGCCAGCGGAGGACAGGGGGTCGCTTCAGGCCGAGAAGCTTTCTTT. It translates to CASGGQGVASGREAFF. The full variable domain, rest sourced from reference TRBV2 and TRBJ1-1, is EPEVTQTPSHQVTQMGQEVILRCVPISNHLYFYWYRQILGQKVEFLVSFYNNEISEKSEIFDDQFSVERPDGSNFTLKIRSTKLEDSAMYFCASGGQGVASGREAFFGQGTRLTVV.

The rearrangement links TRBV19 to TRBJ2-2, with 12 bases matching TRBD1. The length of the CDR3 is 17 residues. The ends lost 6 bases at V and 5 bases at J; junction bases unmatched: 10. The germline gives CDR1 LNHDA, CDR2 SQIVND (reference sequence). The chain's CDR3 is CASRGQGAHLGTGELFF. The CDR3 bases are TGTGCCAGTAGGGGACAGGGGGCGCATTTGGGGACCGGGGAGCTGTTTTTT. Drawing the rest from reference TRBV19 and TRBJ2-2, the complete variable domain is DGGITQSPKYLFRKEGQNVTLSCEQNLNHDAMYWYRQDPGQGLRLIYYSQIVNDFQKGDIAEGYSVSREKKESFPLTVTSAQKNPTAFYLCASRGQGAHLGTGELFFGEGSRLTVL.

This clone was observed once. V and J are TRBV19 and TRBJ1-5; D perhaps matches TRBD1 (6 bases). This CDR3 spans 18 amino acids. Trimming removed 5 bases at V and 0 bases at J, with 20 bases between. Germline values: CDR1 LNHDA, CDR2 SQIVND (reference sequence). The CDR3 sequence: CASSRDRIQGYSNQPQHF. In DNA, the CDR3 is TGTGCCAGTAGTCGCGACAGGATACAGGGATATAGCAATCAGCCCCAGCATTTT. The full variable domain, its missing parts supplied by reference TRBV19 and TRBJ1-5, is DGGITQSPKYLFRKEGQNVTLSCEQNLNHDAMYWYRQDPGQGLRLIYYSQIVNDFQKGDIAEGYSVSREKKESFPLTVTSAQKNPTAFYLCASSRDRIQGYSNQPQHFGDGTRLSIL.

This clone was seen a single time. V and J are TRBV6-6 and TRBJ2-7; the D gene is possibly TRBD1 (6 bases). The germline V and J ends were trimmed by 5 bases and 6 bases, with 17 bases remaining between them. The CDR3 is made up of 14 amino acids. CDR1 is MNHNY, CDR2 SVGAGI, per germline (reference sequence). CDR3 in amino acids: CASSRDTNLTEQYF. CDR3 nucleotide sequence: TGTGCCAGCAGTCGGGACACGAACCTCACCGAGCAGTACTTC.

The gene calls are TRBV12-3 or TRBV12-4 and TRBJ2-5; D call uncertain. The CDR3 runs 13 residues. Trimming shortened V by 4 bases and J by 5 bases, and 11 bases separated the two germline ends. The CDR3 spells CASSSGVAETQYF. The CDR3 coding sequence is TGTGCCAGCAGTTCAGGTGTCGCGGAGACCCAGTACTTC.